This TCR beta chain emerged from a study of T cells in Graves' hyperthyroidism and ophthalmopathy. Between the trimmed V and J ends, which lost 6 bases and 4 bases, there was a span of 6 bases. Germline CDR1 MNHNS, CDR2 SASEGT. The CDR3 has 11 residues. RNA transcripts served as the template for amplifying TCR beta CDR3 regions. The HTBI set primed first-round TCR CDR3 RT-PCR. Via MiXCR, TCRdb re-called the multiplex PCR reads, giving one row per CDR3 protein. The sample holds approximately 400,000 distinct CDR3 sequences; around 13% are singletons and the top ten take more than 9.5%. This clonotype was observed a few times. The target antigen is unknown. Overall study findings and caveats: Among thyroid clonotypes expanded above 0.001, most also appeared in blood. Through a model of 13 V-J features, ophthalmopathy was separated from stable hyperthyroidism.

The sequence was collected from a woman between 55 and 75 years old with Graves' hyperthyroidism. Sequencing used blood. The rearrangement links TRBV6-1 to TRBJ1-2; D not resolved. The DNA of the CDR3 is TGTGCCAGCAGGATAACCTATGGCTACACCTTC. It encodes CASRITYGYTF.